This TCR beta chain stems from a study of T-cell reconstitution after alpha-beta-depleted transplantation in children. Deletions cut 0 bases from V and 7 bases from J, with 10 bases between. Per germline, CDR1 LGHNT and CDR2 FRNRAP. The CDR3 runs to 14 residues. This clonotype was observed a handful of times. Library preparation (for TCRbeta) was performed with unique molecular identifiers. TCRdb called the PCR reads again in MiXCR, with one record for every CDR3 protein. The sample records about 610,000 distinct CDR3 sequences, roughly a tenth being singletons. The rearrangement joins TRBV12-5 to TRBJ2-1; D is perhaps TRBD2 (5 bases). Sequencing was performed on PBMCs from the stem cell graft donor, taken from the stem cell graft. The TCR comes from a human donor who donated a stem cell graft to a child with acute myeloid leukemia. Here the CDR3 reads CASGLVLTTNEQFF. The CDR3 DNA follows: TGTGCTAGTGGTTTGGTACTGACTACGAATGAGCAGTTCTTC.